These 5 T cell receptor beta chains originate from one sample sequenced in a study of CD8+ T cells in alopecia areata listed by TCRdb under 2018. Library generation was performed with the immunoSEQ multiplex PCR assay. RNA was extracted from all samples and reverse transcribed into cDNA, which served as template for TCR sequencing. TCRdb holds this immuneACCESS table with in-frame rearrangements only. Some clones are missing; in checked studies, unresolved V genes explain under half, and the rest has no known cause. In all, the sample holds about 42,000 clones, and around three fifths of those were seen once. The ten largest make up 20% to 25% of the sample. This specimen's time point label, per the study, means: around 28 days on oral tofacitinib. The treatment or condition tag for this specimen amounts to: oral pan-JAK inhibitor, 5-10 mg twice daily. Specimen: CD8+ T cells sorted from blood, collected at week 4, from a patient treated with tofacitinib. The receptors here all came from a human donor with alopecia areata.

This clone was seen a few times. The conserved closing phenylalanine or tryptophan is absent in this CDR3, likely reflecting a read error. The limits of the CDR3 on the DNA are not certain, so only TCRdb's listed CDR3 is given. This rearrangement joins TRBV30 to TRBJ2-7; the table assigns TRBD1, which was not confirmed against the DNA. 11 amino acids form the CDR3, both terminal residues included. The V gene's germline CDR1 is GTSNPN and CDR2 SVGIG (reference sequence). The CDR3 sequence: CAWSVGTELYA.

V gene TRBV30 combines with J gene TRBJ1-1; 8 bases match TRBD1. J gave up 1 base and V 5 bases, and 3 bases lay outside the gene matches. The length of the CDR3 is 13 residues. Germline V lookup: CDR1 GTSNPN, CDR2 SVGIG (reference sequence). This CDR3 is CAWAGGTNTEAFF. As DNA, the CDR3 is TGTGCCTGGGCAGGGGGCACGAACACTGAAGCTTTCTTT.

This chain joins TRBV25-1 and TRBJ2-3; D unclear. The V end was cut by 3 bases, the J end by 6 bases, with 10 bases between. Germline values: CDR1 MGHDK, CDR2 SYGVNS. This CDR3 region has 13 residues. CDR3 in DNA: TGTGCCAGCAGTGATCTGATGGGGGATACGCAGTATTTT. This codes for CASSDLMGDTQYF.

This clone was counted a few times. V is TRBV29-1 and J is TRBJ2-7, with 8 positions matching TRBD1. V shed 5 bases and J 4 bases; nucleotides not matched to a gene: 7. Germline loops: CDR1 SQVTM, CDR2 ANQGSEA. CDR3 length equals 13 residues. The CDR3 reads CSVQAGGRYEQYF. DNA for the CDR3: TGCAGCGTTCAGGCAGGGGGCCGATACGAGCAGTACTTC.

A remark on this clone: Germline is not matched at one junction end, which may reflect a read error. The chain is built from TRBV29-1 and TRBJ1-2, with TRBD1 as a possible D gene (6 bases). Germline V gives CDR1 SQVTM, CDR2 ANQGSEA. The CDR3 has 11 amino acids. CDR3 bases: TGTTCGGGGGCGGGTGACTATGGCTACACCTTC. Its protein is CSGAGDYGYTF.